These T cell receptor beta chains were read from a single sample in a study of shared clonotypes between healthy human individuals. Measured with immunoSEQ multiplex PCR; TCRdb has only the in-frame clones, and not every one. In the table there are some 2,000,000 clones, approximately 94% of which are singletons. The sample consisted of naive CD8+ T cells sorted from blood. The receptors shown here come from a man aged 18 to 35 in good health. CDR3s include the opening cysteine and the closing phenylalanine or tryptophan. The order of the fields is D gene, clone size, V gene, J gene, CDR3 DNA, CDR3 protein. A D gene is named only where the DNA matches it firmly. Where a row states a size, it is once, few, many or the class of an expanded clone; other rows omit it.

d_gene: .; abundance: .; v_gene: TRBV7-9; j_gene: TRBJ2-7; CDR3nt: TGTGCCAGCAGCTTAGTAGACGGAGACTACGAGCAGTACTTC; CDR3aa: CASSLVDGDYEQYF
d_gene: TRBD2; abundance: .; v_gene: TRBV7-6; j_gene: TRBJ2-2; CDR3nt: TGTGCCAGCAGCAGCACCGGGACTAGCGGGAGCGGGTTCTCAGGGGAGCTGTTTTTT; CDR3aa: CASSSTGTSGSGFSGELFF
d_gene: .; abundance: once; v_gene: TRBV10-3; j_gene: TRBJ2-1; CDR3nt: TGTGCCATCAGTGATATTGATGCAGGCGACCATTCCCAAACAGCTTATATATACAATGAGCAGTTCTTC; CDR3aa: CAISDIDAGDHSQTAYIYNEQFF
d_gene: .; abundance: .; v_gene: TRBV4-1; j_gene: TRBJ2-5; CDR3nt: TGCGCCAGCAGGCCCGAGGGGGGCGTAGGGGAGACCCAGTACTTC; CDR3aa: CASRPEGGVGETQYF
d_gene: TRBD1; abundance: .; v_gene: TRBV9; j_gene: TRBJ1-4; CDR3nt: TGTGCCAGCAGCCCAGGAGGGACAGGGGGTGAAAAACTGTTTTTT; CDR3aa: CASSPGGTGGEKLFF
d_gene: TRBD1; abundance: .; v_gene: TRBV5-4; j_gene: TRBJ1-5; CDR3nt: TGTGCCAGCAGCTTCCGGGACAGGGATCAGCCCCAGCATTTT; CDR3aa: CASSFRDRDQPQHF
d_gene: TRBD1; abundance: .; v_gene: TRBV30; j_gene: TRBJ1-4; CDR3nt: TGTGCCTGGAGTGTCCTCGACAGGGATTGGGAAAAACTGTTTTTT; CDR3aa: CAWSVLDRDWEKLFF
d_gene: .; abundance: .; v_gene: TRBV28; j_gene: TRBJ2-3; CDR3nt: TGTGCCAGCAGAACGATCGCGTCTAGCGAGCGACAAGATACGCAGTATTTT; CDR3aa: CASRTIASSERQDTQYF
d_gene: .; abundance: .; v_gene: TRBV9; j_gene: TRBJ2-3; CDR3nt: TGTGCCAGCAGCGGGAGGATCCGGGACGGCACAGATACGCAGTATTTT; CDR3aa: CASSGRIRDGTDTQYF
d_gene: .; abundance: once; v_gene: TRBV6-6; j_gene: TRBJ2-2; CDR3nt: TGTGCCAGCAGTTACTCTACCGAAGGCATCGGGGAGCTGTTTTTT; CDR3aa: CASSYSTEGIGELFF
d_gene: .; abundance: .; v_gene: TRBV9; j_gene: TRBJ2-3; CDR3nt: TGTGCCAGCAGCGCCGGGAACACAGATACGCAGTATTTT; CDR3aa: CASSAGNTDTQYF
d_gene: .; abundance: .; v_gene: TRBV19; j_gene: TRBJ2-7; CDR3nt: TGTGCCAGTAGTATAGACAGGGACTACGAGCAGTACTTC; CDR3aa: CASSIDRDYEQYF
d_gene: .; abundance: .; v_gene: TRBV10-3; j_gene: TRBJ1-1; CDR3nt: TGTGCCACCAGGGATGGGGGGAACACTGAAGCTTTCTTT; CDR3aa: CATRDGGNTEAFF
d_gene: .; abundance: .; v_gene: TRBV4-1; j_gene: TRBJ2-2; CDR3nt: TGCGCCAGCAGCCAAGTAGTGGGGCGCGACGGGGAGCTGTTTTTT; CDR3aa: CASSQVVGRDGELFF
d_gene: .; abundance: once; v_gene: TRBV6-4; j_gene: TRBJ1-2; CDR3nt: TGTGCCAGCAGTGACTCGACCAACCCCCTCTATGGCTACACCTTC; CDR3aa: CASSDSTNPLYGYTF
d_gene: .; abundance: .; v_gene: TRBV27; j_gene: TRBJ2-5; CDR3nt: TGTGCCAGCAGCTATATTGGGACTCTCATACAAGAGACCCAGTACTTC; CDR3aa: CASSYIGTLIQETQYF
d_gene: .; abundance: .; v_gene: TRBV28; j_gene: TRBJ2-3; CDR3nt: TGTGCCAGCAGCTCCCGGACCCCTAGCACAGATACGCAGTATTTT; CDR3aa: CASSSRTPSTDTQYF
d_gene: .; abundance: .; v_gene: TRBV27; j_gene: TRBJ1-5; CDR3nt: TGTGCCAGCAGCGCTCAAGGGCTCAATCAGCCCCAGCATTTT; CDR3aa: CASSAQGLNQPQHF
d_gene: .; abundance: .; v_gene: TRBV19; j_gene: TRBJ2-3; CDR3nt: TGTGCCAGTAGTATTCTTGGCGGATCTAGCACAGATACGCAGTATTTT; CDR3aa: CASSILGGSSTDTQYF
d_gene: TRBD2; abundance: .; v_gene: TRBV5-1; j_gene: TRBJ2-1; CDR3nt: TGCGCCAGCAGCCCCCGGACTAGCGGGTTAATCGATGAGCAGTTCTTC; CDR3aa: CASSPRTSGLIDEQFF
d_gene: .; abundance: .; v_gene: TRBV18; j_gene: TRBJ1-1; CDR3nt: TGTGCCAGCTCACCACCCCCACAGGGAAGGGATGAAGCTTTCTTT; CDR3aa: CASSPPPQGRDEAFF
d_gene: .; abundance: .; v_gene: TRBV6-1; j_gene: TRBJ2-2; CDR3nt: TGTGCCAGCAGTGAATTTAGGCAGGGGTTTTATGCGAACACCGGGGAGCTGTTTTTT; CDR3aa: CASSEFRQGFYANTGELFF
d_gene: TRBD1; abundance: .; v_gene: TRBV2; j_gene: TRBJ2-7; CDR3nt: TGTGCCAGCAGTGAATCCAGGGGGCTAGAGCAGTACTTC; CDR3aa: CASSESRGLEQYF
d_gene: TRBD2; abundance: .; v_gene: TRBV27; j_gene: TRBJ2-2; CDR3nt: TGTGCCAGCAGCTATCTGACTAGCGGGGGCACCGGGGAGCTGTTTTTT; CDR3aa: CASSYLTSGGTGELFF
d_gene: .; abundance: once; v_gene: TRBV6-4; j_gene: TRBJ2-2; CDR3nt: TGTGCCAGCAAATACACCTCGAACACCGGGGAGCTGTTTTTT; CDR3aa: CASKYTSNTGELFF
d_gene: TRBD2; abundance: .; v_gene: TRBV5-4; j_gene: TRBJ2-7; CDR3nt: TGTGCCAGCAGCTGGGACTTAGGGAGGGAGTACTTC; CDR3aa: CASSWDLGREYF
d_gene: .; abundance: once; v_gene: TRBV7-9; j_gene: TRBJ2-2; CDR3nt: TGTGCCAGCAGCTCCTTGGGGGGCGCGAACACCGGGGAGCTGTTTTTT; CDR3aa: CASSSLGGANTGELFF
d_gene: .; abundance: .; v_gene: TRBV4-3; j_gene: TRBJ2-7; CDR3nt: TGCGCCAGCAGCCATGGCGAACGAGGTCTCTACGAGCAGTACTTC; CDR3aa: CASSHGERGLYEQYF
d_gene: TRBD2; abundance: .; v_gene: TRBV7-9; j_gene: TRBJ2-2; CDR3nt: TGTGCCAGCAGCCAAGCGGGAAACACCGGGGAGCTGTTTTTT; CDR3aa: CASSQAGNTGELFF
d_gene: TRBD1; abundance: .; v_gene: TRBV11-2; j_gene: TRBJ1-3; CDR3nt: TGTGCCAGCAGCCGAACAGGGGAAGGTGTTGGAAACACCATATATTTT; CDR3aa: CASSRTGEGVGNTIYF
d_gene: .; abundance: .; v_gene: TRBV5-4; j_gene: TRBJ2-7; CDR3nt: TGTGCCAGCAGCTACGGGCGCCGGGACGAGCAGTACTTC; CDR3aa: CASSYGRRDEQYF
d_gene: TRBD2; abundance: .; v_gene: TRBV5-1; j_gene: TRBJ2-1; CDR3nt: TGCGCCAGCAGCGGACTAGCGGTAAACAATGAGCAGTTCTTC; CDR3aa: CASSGLAVNNEQFF